This passage covers 18 T cell receptor beta chains from one sample sequenced in a study of shared clonotypes between healthy human individuals. Produced via immunoSEQ multiplex PCR; TCRdb's table is partial and in-frame only. The data show approximately 2.5 million clones, over 85% seen once. The sample was naive CD4+ T cells sorted from blood. Subset described: CD45RA+ positively selected. The receptors were gathered from a man between 18 and 35 years old in good health.

The chain recombines TRBV7-8 with TRBJ2-5; D not resolved. In germline, CDR1 is SGHVS, CDR2 FQNEAQ. The CDR3 is 13 amino acids. With 1 base removed from V and 5 bases from J, the gap between germline ends came to 8 bases. CDR3 in DNA: TGTGCCAGCAGCTTAGGAGTTTTGGAGACCCAGTACTTC. The encoded protein is CASSLGVLETQYF.

This chain joins TRBV18 and TRBJ1-4; D is perhaps TRBD1 (5 bases). The V end lost 4 bases, the J end lost 4 bases, and 13 bases lay between the germline ends. The CDR3 totals 15 residues. Germline loops: CDR1 KGHSH, CDR2 LQKENI. For the CDR3, the DNA is TGTGCCAGCTCACAAAGGGGAGGCAGTAATGAAAAACTGTTTTTT. This sequence encodes CASSQRGGSNEKLFF.

The V and J genes are TRBV11-3 and TRBJ1-3; no clear D. This CDR3 has 14 residues. The germline V gene has CDR1 SGHNT and CDR2 YENEEA. V shed 5 bases and J shed 0 bases, with 8 bases lying between them. CDR3 sequence (DNA): TGTGCCAGCAGCGATGCCCACTCTGGAAACACCATATATTTT. Translation gives CASSDAHSGNTIYF. Complete variable domain (other parts from reference TRBV11-3 and TRBJ1-3): EAGVVQSPRYKIIEKKQPVAFWCNPISGHNTLYWYLQNLGQGPELLIRYENEEAVDDSQLPKDRFSAERLKGVDSTLKIQPAELGDSAVYLCASSDAHSGNTIYFGEGSWLTVV.

This clone came up once. The rearrangement links TRBV5-1 to TRBJ2-3; 7 positions agree with TRBD1. The CDR3 consists of 15 residues. The germline V gene has CDR1 SGHRS and CDR2 YFSETQ. V was pared by 4 bases and J by 2 bases, with 7 bases of the junction left unmatched. The CDR3 bases are TGCGCCAGCAGCCGTTCACAGGGGAACACAGATACGCAGTATTTT. Its translation: CASSRSQGNTDTQYF.

V gene TRBV27 combines with J gene TRBJ1-1, with unresolved D. Germline CDR1 is MNHEY and CDR2 is SMNVEV (reference sequence). V gave up 5 bases and J gave up 3 bases, with 16 bases separating them. The CDR3 consists of 15 residues. CDR3 bases: TGTGCCAGCAGTGTACGTTTACCTAGGGACACTGAAGCTTTCTTT. It is translated as CASSVRLPRDTEAFF.

Comment on this clone: Distinct nucleotide sequences in the sample also encode this CDR3. V and J are TRBV5-1 and TRBJ1-3; D not certain. The germline V and J ends were trimmed by 0 bases and 0 bases, with 10 bases remaining between them. This CDR3 is built from 16 residues. Germline-derived CDR1 and CDR2 are SGHRS and YFSETQ. CDR3 in amino acids: CASSLEGTSSGNTIYF. The CDR3 coding sequence is TGCGCCAGCAGCTTGGAGGGCACGAGCTCTGGAAACACCATATATTTT. Based on the CDR3 plus reference TRBV5-1 and TRBJ1-3, the full variable domain is KAGVTQTPRYLIKTRGQQVTLSCSPISGHRSVSWYQQTPGQGLQFLFEYFSETQRNKGNFPGRFSGRQFSNSRSEMNVSTLELGDSALYLCASSLEGTSSGNTIYFGEGSWLTVV.

The chain has TRBV19 and TRBJ1-5; TRBD1 matches 8 bases. Germline-derived CDR1 and CDR2 are LNHDA and SQIVND (reference sequence). The length of the CDR3 is 15 residues. V was pared by 8 bases and J by 4 bases, with 10 bases of the junction left unmatched. Here the CDR3 reads CASCGTGYGNQPQHF. CDR3 DNA sequence: TGTGCCAGTTGCGGGACAGGCTATGGGAATCAGCCCCAGCATTTT.

The J gene is TRBJ2-3, the V gene TRBV6-1; either TRBD1 or TRBD2 may supply D (5 bases each). Trimming shortened V by 1 base and J by 2 bases, and 13 bases separated the two germline ends. Germline CDR1 is MNHNS and CDR2 is SASEGT. The CDR3 length is 16 residues. CDR3 bases: TGTGCCAGCAGTGAAGGAGGGGCCACTCCCACAGATACGCAGTATTTT. Translating it yields CASSEGGATPTDTQYF.

V usage is TRBV13 and J usage is TRBJ1-1, with no clear D. Germline loops: CDR1 PRHDT, CDR2 FYEKMQ (reference sequence). Trimming cost V 2 bases and J 5 bases, with 12 bases left between them. The CDR3 length is 14 residues. CDR3 DNA: TGTGCCAGCAGCTTAAGCGGGAGGTGGACTGAAGCTTTCTTT. Its protein product is CASSLSGRWTEAFF.

V usage is TRBV28 and J usage is TRBJ2-5; 9 nucleotides match TRBD2. Germline-derived CDR1 and CDR2 are MDHEN and SYDVKM. J lost 4 bases, V lost 4 bases, and 7 bases had no gene match. The CDR3 runs to 15 residues. The CDR3 is CASSSQRGAPETQYF. For the CDR3, the DNA is TGTGCCAGCAGTTCTCAGCGGGGGGCCCCAGAGACCCAGTACTTC.

The J gene is TRBJ1-2, the V gene TRBV27; D remains ambiguous. Per the germline V gene, CDR1 is MNHEY and CDR2 is SMNVEV (reference sequence). V lost 4 bases to trimming and J lost 2 bases, with 8 bases between them. This CDR3 comprises 13 residues. The CDR3 DNA follows: TGTGCCAGCAGTTATAGGTGGAACTATGGCTACACCTTC. It specifies CASSYRWNYGYTF.

The chain uses TRBV6-6 and TRBJ2-5; TRBD2 might be the D (6 bases). V shed 5 bases and J shed 2 bases, with 15 bases lying between them. Looked up from germline, CDR1 is MNHNY and CDR2 is SVGAGI (reference sequence). The CDR3 is 15 residues long. The CDR3 coding sequence is TGTGCCAGCAGTCACGCGTCGGGACTGCAAGAGACCCAGTACTTC. It translates to CASSHASGLQETQYF.

The V and J genes are TRBV18 and TRBJ2-2; no definite D call. Between the trimmed V and J ends, which lost 3 bases and 6 bases, there was a span of 14 bases. In germline, CDR1 is KGHSH, CDR2 LQKENI. CDR3 length: 15 amino acids. The CDR3 protein is CASSPSQATSGELFF. CDR3 bases: TGTGCCAGCTCACCTTCGCAGGCTACGTCCGGGGAGCTGTTTTTT.

The J gene is TRBJ2-7, the V gene TRBV5-1; weak D call: TRBD2 (5 bases). This CDR3 is built from 13 residues. V was cut by 4 bases and J by 5 bases, with 13 bases left in between. Looked up from germline, CDR1 is SGHRS and CDR2 is YFSETQ. The CDR3 bases are TGCGCCAGCAGCCTAGCTTCGAGGGACGAGCAGTACTTC. Translated, it gives CASSLASRDEQYF.

This clone was recorded once. Other DNA sequences in the same sample also yield this CDR3. The rearrangement links TRBV14 to TRBJ2-5; D ambiguous. CDR3 length: 14 amino acids. The ends were cut back, 4 bases at V and 2 bases at J, with 11 bases in the middle. Germline CDR1 reads SGHDN; CDR2 reads FVKESK. The CDR3 nucleotides are TGTGCCAGCAGCCGACGACACTCACAAGAGACCCAGTACTTC. It translates to CASSRRHSQETQYF.

This clone was found once. The chain joins TRBV10-2 to TRBJ1-5; 8 bases match TRBD1. Germline assignment: CDR1 WSHSY and CDR2 SAAADI. This CDR3 comprises 13 residues. J gave up 4 bases and V 7 bases, and 3 bases lay outside the gene matches. The DNA of the CDR3 is TGCGCCAGCACTACAGGGGGGAATCAGCCCCAGCATTTT. Protein: CASTTGGNQPQHF.

The chain couples TRBV5-4 to TRBJ2-2; 15 bases line up with TRBD2. V was pared by 3 bases and J by 5 bases, with 8 bases of the junction left unmatched. From germline, CDR1 is SGHNT and CDR2 YYREEE (reference sequence). The CDR3 runs 18 residues. CDR3 sequence (DNA): TGTGCCAGCAGCTGGCCGGGACTAGCGGGAGGAGAAACCGGGGAGCTGTTTTTT. Amino acids: CASSWPGLAGGETGELFF.

This clone was counted once. V usage is TRBV7-9 and J usage is TRBJ2-7; D may match TRBD1 or TRBD2 (5 bases each). Trimming removed 0 bases from V and 0 bases from J, with 12 bases in between. The CDR3 contains 16 residues. CDR1 SEHNR and CDR2 FQNEAQ come from the germline V gene (reference sequence). CDR3 loop: CASSLALRGVSYEQYF. For the CDR3, the DNA is TGTGCCAGCAGCTTAGCGTTAAGGGGAGTCTCCTACGAGCAGTACTTC.